Included here is one T cell receptor beta chain sequence, with context. Its antigen is unknown. Barcoded TCR alpha and TCR beta cDNA libraries with UMIs came from 5'RACE using constant-segment primers. TCRdb fed the 5' RACE reads into MiXCR, producing one record per CDR3 protein. This sample has about 350,000 distinct CDR3 sequences, with 25% to 30% found just once. This specimen belongs to a study of T-cell memory formation after mild COVID-19. Germline CDR1 is DFQATT and CDR2 is SNEGSKA (reference sequence). This CDR3 region has 15 residues. Trimming removed 3 bases from V and 0 bases from J; junction bases left unmatched: 5. The study's findings and limits: A second wave of clones peaked on day 37, and their SARS-CoV-2 specificity went unconfirmed. Researchers report contracting CD4+ clones mostly in CM and EM, with CD8+ clones in EMRA.

The sequenced sample was PBMCs or a T cell subset sorted from them (not recorded which). This receptor was taken from an adult woman who had mild COVID-19 (a few samples of this study predate the infection). Cell type and time point are not known. This chain links TRBV20-1 with TRBJ2-5, with TRBD2 matching 9 bases. CDR3 in amino acids: CSASRAGGYQETQYF. CDR3 DNA: TGCAGTGCTAGTCGGGCGGGGGGGTACCAAGAGACCCAGTACTTC.